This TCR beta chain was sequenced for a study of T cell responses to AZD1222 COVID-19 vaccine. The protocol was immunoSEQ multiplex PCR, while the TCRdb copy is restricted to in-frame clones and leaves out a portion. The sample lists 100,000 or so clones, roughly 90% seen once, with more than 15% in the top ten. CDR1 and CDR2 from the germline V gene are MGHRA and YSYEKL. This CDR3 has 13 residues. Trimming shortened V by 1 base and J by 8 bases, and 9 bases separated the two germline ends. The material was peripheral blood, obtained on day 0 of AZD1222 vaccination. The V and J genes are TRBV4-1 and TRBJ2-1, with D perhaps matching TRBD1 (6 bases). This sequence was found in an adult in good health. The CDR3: CASSQVQGHEQFF. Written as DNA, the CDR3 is TGCGCCAGCAGCCAAGTACAGGGCCATGAGCAGTTCTTC.